Reported below is one TCR beta chain. Its antigen remains unidentified. This sample is part of a study of radiation and T cells in renal cell carcinoma. Regarding time point: blood 2 weeks post-SBRT. Treatment here: 15 Gy SBRT to primary tumor, nephrectomy 4 weeks later. Blood was sampled at baseline, 2 weeks and 4 weeks after SBRT. Clear cell pathology was present in this patient's renal cell carcinoma. Findings and limits, study-wide: In blood, top tumor clones expanded by 2 weeks, shrinking by 4.

Data came from immunoSEQ multiplex PCR; TCRdb stores just in-frame clones and leaves some out. The sample consists of about 150,000 clones, 87% of them appearing once. Deletions cut 6 bases from V and 7 bases from J, with 19 bases between. From germline, CDR1 is MNHNS and CDR2 SASEGT. The CDR3 loop spans 14 amino acids. This receptor was identified in a woman in her fifties or sixties with renal cell carcinoma. The source was blood, collected from a patient whose treatment included radiotherapy and nephrectomy. V usage is TRBV6-1 and J usage is TRBJ2-7; possibly TRBD1 for D (6 bases). The CDR3 nucleotides are TGTGCCAGCAGCCCCGGGACATTCCAAATGGAGCAGTACTTC. It yields the protein CASSPGTFQMEQYF.